This T cell receptor (beta chain) comes out of a study of cytomegalovirus exposure and HLA in healthy donors. The CDR3 has 18 amino acids. V shed 5 bases and J shed 1 base, with 21 bases lying between them. Germline V gene sequence: CDR1 MDHEN, CDR2 SYDVKM. Primers: 60 Vbeta forward and 13 Jbeta reverse. Method: immunoSEQ multiplex PCR; TCRdb's copy keeps in-frame clones and lacks some. The sample carries some 160,000 clones, over 80% recorded once. The gene calls are TRBV28 and TRBJ2-4; D may be TRBD2 (7 bases). The receptor comes from a woman between 18 and 29 years old in good health and CMV-seronegative. Material for sequencing was PBMCs. CDR3 amino acids: CASSKQGGADPAKNIQYF. The CDR3 nucleotides read TGTGCCAGCAGTAAACAGGGAGGGGCGGACCCTGCCAAAAACATTCAGTACTTC.